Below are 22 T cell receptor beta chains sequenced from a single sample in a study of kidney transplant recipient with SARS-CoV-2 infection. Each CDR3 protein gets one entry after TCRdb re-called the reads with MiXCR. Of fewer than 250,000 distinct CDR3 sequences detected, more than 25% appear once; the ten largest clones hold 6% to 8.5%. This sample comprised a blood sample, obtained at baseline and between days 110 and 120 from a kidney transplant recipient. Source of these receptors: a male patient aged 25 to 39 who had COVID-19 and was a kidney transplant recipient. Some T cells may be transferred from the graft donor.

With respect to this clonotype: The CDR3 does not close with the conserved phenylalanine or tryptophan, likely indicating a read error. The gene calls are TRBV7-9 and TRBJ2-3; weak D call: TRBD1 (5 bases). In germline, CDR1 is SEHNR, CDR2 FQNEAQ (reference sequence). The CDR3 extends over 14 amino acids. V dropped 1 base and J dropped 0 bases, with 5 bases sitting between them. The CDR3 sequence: CASSLEGSTDTQYL. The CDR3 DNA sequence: TGTGCCAGCAGCTTAGAGGGGAGCACAGATACGCAGTATTTA.

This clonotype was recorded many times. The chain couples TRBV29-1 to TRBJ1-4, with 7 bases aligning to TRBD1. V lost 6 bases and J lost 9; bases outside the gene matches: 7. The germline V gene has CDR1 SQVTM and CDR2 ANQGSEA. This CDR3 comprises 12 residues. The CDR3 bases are TGCAGCGTGGAGGTGACAGGGAAAAAACTGTTTTTT. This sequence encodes CSVEVTGKKLFF.

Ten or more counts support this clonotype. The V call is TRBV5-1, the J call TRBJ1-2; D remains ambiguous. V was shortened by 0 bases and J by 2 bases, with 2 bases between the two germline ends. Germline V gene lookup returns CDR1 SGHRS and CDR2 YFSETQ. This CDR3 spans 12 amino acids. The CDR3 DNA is TGCGCCAGCAGCTTGGAGAACTATGGCTACACCTTC. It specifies CASSLENYGYTF.

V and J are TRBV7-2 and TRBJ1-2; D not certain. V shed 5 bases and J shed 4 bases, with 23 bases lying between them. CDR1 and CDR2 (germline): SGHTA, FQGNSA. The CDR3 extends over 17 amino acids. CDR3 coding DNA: TGTGCCAGCAGCACTTACCGCAGAGACGGAGAGACCTATGGCTACACCTTC. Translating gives CASSTYRRDGETYGYTF.

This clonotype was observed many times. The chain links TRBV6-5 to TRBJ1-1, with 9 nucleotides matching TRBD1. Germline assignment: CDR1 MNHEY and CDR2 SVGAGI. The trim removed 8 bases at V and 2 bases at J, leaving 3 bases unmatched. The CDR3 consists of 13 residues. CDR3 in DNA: TGTGCCAGCGGGGACAGGGTAAACACTGAAGCTTTCTTT. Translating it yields CASGDRVNTEAFF.

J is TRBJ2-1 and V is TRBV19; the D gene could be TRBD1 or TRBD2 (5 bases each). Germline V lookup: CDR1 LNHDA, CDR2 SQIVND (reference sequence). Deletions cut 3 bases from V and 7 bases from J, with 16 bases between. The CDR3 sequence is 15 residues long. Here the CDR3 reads CASSIRSGPWNEQFF. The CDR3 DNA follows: TGTGCCAGTAGTATCCGGTCGGGGCCGTGGAATGAGCAGTTCTTC. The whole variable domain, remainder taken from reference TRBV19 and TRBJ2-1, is DGGITQSPKYLFRKEGQNVTLSCEQNLNHDAMYWYRQDPGQGLRLIYYSQIVNDFQKGDIAEGYSVSREKKESFPLTVTSAQKNPTAFYLCASSIRSGPWNEQFFGPGTRLTVL.

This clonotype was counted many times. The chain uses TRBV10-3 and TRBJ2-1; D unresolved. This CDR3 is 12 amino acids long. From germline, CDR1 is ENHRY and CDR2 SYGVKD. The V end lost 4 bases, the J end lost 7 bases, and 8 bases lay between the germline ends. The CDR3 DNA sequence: TGTGCCATCAGTGTCATCGGGAATGAGCAGTTCTTC. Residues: CAISVIGNEQFF.

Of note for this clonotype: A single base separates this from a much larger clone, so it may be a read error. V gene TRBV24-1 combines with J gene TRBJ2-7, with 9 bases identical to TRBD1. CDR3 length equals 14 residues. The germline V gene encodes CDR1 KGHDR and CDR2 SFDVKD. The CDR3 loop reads CAASDRDRVSEQYF. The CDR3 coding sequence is TGTGCCGCCAGTGACAGGGACAGGGTGAGCGAGCAGTACTTC.

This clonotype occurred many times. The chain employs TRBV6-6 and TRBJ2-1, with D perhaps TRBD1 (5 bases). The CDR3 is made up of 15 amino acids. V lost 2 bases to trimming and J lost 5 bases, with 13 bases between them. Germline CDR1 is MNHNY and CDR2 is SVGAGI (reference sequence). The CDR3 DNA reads TGTGCCAGCAGTTACAGGGTAGGGGAAAACAATGAGCAGTTCTTC. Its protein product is CASSYRVGENNEQFF.

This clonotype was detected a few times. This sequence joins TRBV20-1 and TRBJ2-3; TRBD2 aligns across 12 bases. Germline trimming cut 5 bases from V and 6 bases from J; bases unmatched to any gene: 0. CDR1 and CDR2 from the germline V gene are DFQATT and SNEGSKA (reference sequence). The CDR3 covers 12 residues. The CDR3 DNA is TGCAGTGCTGGGACTAGCGGGGATACGCAGTATTTT. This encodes CSAGTSGDTQYF.

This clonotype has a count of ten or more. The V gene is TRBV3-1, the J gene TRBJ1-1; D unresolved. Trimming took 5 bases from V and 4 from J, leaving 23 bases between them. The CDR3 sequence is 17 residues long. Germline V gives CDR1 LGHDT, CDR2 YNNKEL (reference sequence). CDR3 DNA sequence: TGTGCCAGCAGCGCGCCCGATCCCATTTCAATTCGCACTGAAGCTTTCTTT. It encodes CASSAPDPISIRTEAFF.

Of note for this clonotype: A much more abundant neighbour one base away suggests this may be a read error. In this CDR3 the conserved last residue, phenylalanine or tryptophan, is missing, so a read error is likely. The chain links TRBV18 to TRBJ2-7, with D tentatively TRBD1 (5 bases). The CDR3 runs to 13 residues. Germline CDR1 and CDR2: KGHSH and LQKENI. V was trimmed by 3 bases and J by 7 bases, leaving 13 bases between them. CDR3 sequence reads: CASSPSRDREQYL. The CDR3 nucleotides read TGTGCCAGCTCACCGTCCAGGGATCGGGAGCAGTACCTC.

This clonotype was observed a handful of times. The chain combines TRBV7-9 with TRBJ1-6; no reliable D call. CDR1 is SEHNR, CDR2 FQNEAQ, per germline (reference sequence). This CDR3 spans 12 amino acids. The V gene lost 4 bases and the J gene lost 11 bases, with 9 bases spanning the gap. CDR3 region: CASSSPSTPLHF. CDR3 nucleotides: TGTGCCAGCAGCTCCCCATCAACACCCCTCCACTTT.

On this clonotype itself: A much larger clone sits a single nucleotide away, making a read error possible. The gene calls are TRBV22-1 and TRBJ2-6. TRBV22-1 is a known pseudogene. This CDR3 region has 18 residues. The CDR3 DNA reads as TGTCCTGGAATATACTCGGAAAGCGAACAAAGTCGGGCCAACGTCCTGACTTTC. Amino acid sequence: CPGIYSESEQSRANVLTF.

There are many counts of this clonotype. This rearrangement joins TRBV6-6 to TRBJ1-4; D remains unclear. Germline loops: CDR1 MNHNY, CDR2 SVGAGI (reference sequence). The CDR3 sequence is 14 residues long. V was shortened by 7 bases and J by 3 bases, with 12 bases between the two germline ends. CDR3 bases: TGTGCCAGCATCGATCGTAGCTCTAATGAAAAACTGTTTTTT. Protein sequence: CASIDRSSNEKLFF.

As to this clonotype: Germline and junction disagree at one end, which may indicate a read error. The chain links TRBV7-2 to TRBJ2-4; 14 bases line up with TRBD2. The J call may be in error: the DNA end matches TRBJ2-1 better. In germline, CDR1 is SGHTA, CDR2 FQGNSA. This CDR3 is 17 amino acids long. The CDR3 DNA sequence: TGTGCCAGCAGCATAGCCCTGGGACTAGCGGGAGACGGAGAACAGTTCTTC. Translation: CASSIALGLAGDGEQFF.

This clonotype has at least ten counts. The CDR3 here is CASSLAPALYGYTF. The CDR3 region has the DNA TGCGCCAGCAGCTTGGCCCCGGCGCTCTATGGCTACACCTTC. The chain employs TRBV5-1 and TRBJ1-2; D unresolved. Germline CDR1 is SGHRS and CDR2 is YFSETQ. Trimming removed 0 bases at V and 4 bases at J, with 10 bases between. The CDR3 is 14 residues long.

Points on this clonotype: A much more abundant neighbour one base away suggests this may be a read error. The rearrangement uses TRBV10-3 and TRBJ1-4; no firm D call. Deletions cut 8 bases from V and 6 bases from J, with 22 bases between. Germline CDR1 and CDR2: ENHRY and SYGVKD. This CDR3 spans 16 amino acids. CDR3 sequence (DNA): TGTGCCATCGGTGGAGAGGGCCTCCGGGAGGATGAAAAACTGTTTTTT. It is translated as CAIGGEGLREDEKLFF.

The DNA for the CDR3 is TGCAGTGCCGACGGACGTAACACCGGGGAGCTGTTTTTT. Protein sequence: CSADGRNTGELFF. The rearrangement links TRBV20-1 to TRBJ2-2; the D is unclear. Germline CDR1 reads DFQATT; CDR2 reads SNEGSKA (reference sequence). Trimming left V 6 bases short and J 2 bases short, with 10 bases between. CDR3 length equals 13 residues.

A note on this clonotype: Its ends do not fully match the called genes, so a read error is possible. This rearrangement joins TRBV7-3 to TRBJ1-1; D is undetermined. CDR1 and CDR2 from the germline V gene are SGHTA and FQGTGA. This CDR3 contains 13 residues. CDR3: CAGSRSMNTGAFF. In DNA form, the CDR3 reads TGTGCCGGCAGCCGGTCGATGAACACTGGAGCTTTCTTT.

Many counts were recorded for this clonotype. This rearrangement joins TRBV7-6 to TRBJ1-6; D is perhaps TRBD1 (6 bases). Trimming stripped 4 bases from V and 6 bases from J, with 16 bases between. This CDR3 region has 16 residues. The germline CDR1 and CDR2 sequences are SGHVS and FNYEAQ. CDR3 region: CASSYMGGEGNSPLHF. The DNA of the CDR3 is TGTGCCAGCAGCTATATGGGGGGCGAGGGTAATTCACCCCTCCACTTT.

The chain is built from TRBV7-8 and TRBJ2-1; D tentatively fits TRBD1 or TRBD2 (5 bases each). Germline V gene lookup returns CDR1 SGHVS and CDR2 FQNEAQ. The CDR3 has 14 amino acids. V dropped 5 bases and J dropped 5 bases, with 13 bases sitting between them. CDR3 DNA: TGTGCCAGCAGCACCCTGGGGGAGAACAATGAGCAGTTCTTC. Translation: CASSTLGENNEQFF.